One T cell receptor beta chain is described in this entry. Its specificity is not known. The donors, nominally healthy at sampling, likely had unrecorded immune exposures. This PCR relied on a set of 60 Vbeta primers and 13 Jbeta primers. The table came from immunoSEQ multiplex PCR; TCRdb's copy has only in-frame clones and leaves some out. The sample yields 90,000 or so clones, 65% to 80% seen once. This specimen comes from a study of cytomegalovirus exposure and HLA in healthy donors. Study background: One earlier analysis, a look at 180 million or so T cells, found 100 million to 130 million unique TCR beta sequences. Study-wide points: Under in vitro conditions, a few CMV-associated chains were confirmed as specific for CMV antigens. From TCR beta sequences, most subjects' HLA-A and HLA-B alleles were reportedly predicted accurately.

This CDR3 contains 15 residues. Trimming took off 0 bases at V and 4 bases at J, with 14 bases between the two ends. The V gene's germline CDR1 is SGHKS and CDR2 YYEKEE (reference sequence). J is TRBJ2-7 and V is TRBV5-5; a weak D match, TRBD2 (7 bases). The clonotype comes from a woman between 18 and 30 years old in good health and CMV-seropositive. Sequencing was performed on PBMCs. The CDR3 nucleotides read TGTGCCAGCAGCTTGGGCGGGGGCAACGGATACGAGCAGTACTTC. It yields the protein CASSLGGGNGYEQYF.